Listed here are 3 T cell receptor beta chains from one sample, sequenced in a study of beta chain features in type 1 diabetes. Regarding the study as a whole: A moderate, significant TCRB CDR3 shortening appeared in type 1 diabetes across four CD4+ subsets.

Their antigen targets remain unknown. As every portion of the isolated RNA was reverse transcribed, the sequencing read expressed TCRB transcripts. This table comes from immunoSEQ multiplex PCR, and its TCRdb copy is limited to in-frame clones, with some not included. The table has about 700,000 clones, around an eighth seen once. Specimen: naive CD4+ T cells from blood. The receptors stem from a man aged 18 to 35 with type 1 diabetes.

The table lists this clone with a few counts. This CDR3 is also generated by other DNA sequences in the sample. The chain carries TRBV2 and TRBJ2-7, with 7 bases fitting TRBD2. CDR3 length: 12 residues. In germline, CDR1 is SNHLY, CDR2 FYNNEI. J was trimmed by 3 bases and V by 4 bases; bases with no gene match: 0. Here the CDR3 DNA reads TGTGCCAGCAGTGCGGGAGGCTACGAGCAGTACTTC. This sequence encodes CASSAGGYEQYF.

V is TRBV5-1 and J is TRBJ2-7; D uncertain. V lost 4 bases and J 3 bases, leaving 17 bases between the germline ends. The germline V gene has CDR1 SGHRS and CDR2 YFSETQ. This CDR3 is built from 15 residues. CDR3 nucleotides: TGCGCCAGCAGCGCCCCTGGTGGCAGCATCTACGAGCAGTACTTC. Translated, it gives CASSAPGGSIYEQYF. The full variable domain, its missing parts supplied by reference TRBV5-1 and TRBJ2-7, is KAGVTQTPRYLIKTRGQQVTLSCSPISGHRSVSWYQQTPGQGLQFLFEYFSETQRNKGNFPGRFSGRQFSNSRSEMNVSTLELGDSALYLCASSAPGGSIYEQYFGPGTRLTVT.

This clone occurred a few times. The chain has TRBV25-1 and TRBJ2-7; possibly TRBD1 for D (5 bases). Germline V gene lookup returns CDR1 MGHDK and CDR2 SYGVNS. With 6 bases removed from V and 0 bases from J, the gap between germline ends came to 9 bases. This CDR3 comprises 13 residues. The CDR3 sequence: CASSSTVSYEQYF. CDR3 DNA: TGTGCCAGCAGCTCGACAGTCTCCTACGAGCAGTACTTC.